Each of the 29 T cell receptor beta chains below was sequenced from the same sample in a study of T cells after yellow fever vaccination. A single record per CDR3 protein comes from TCRdb applying MiXCR to the 5' RACE reads. The data show 300,000 to 350,000 distinct CDR3 sequences, roughly 4.3% seen once. The specimen comprised PBMCs, sampled 15 days after the yellow fever booster vaccination. These receptors were collected from a man between 18 and 29 years old who received the YFV17D yellow fever vaccine.

This clonotype was recorded many times. The chain joins TRBV6-2 or TRBV6-3 to TRBJ2-1; D call uncertain. Trimming left V 3 bases short and J 7 bases short, with 16 bases between. Germline CDR1 is MNHEY and CDR2 is SVGEGT. There are 15 residues in the CDR3. In nucleotides, the CDR3 is TGTGCCAGCAGTTATCTCCGAACAGTAACGAATGAGCAGTTCTTC. Its protein product is CASSYLRTVTNEQFF.

This clonotype appeared many times. This chain links TRBV20-1 with TRBJ1-5; tentatively, D is TRBD1 (5 bases). V lost 6 bases and J 9 bases, leaving 12 bases between the germline ends. The germline gives CDR1 DFQATT, CDR2 SNEGSKA (reference sequence). The length of the CDR3 is 11 residues. This CDR3 is CSAKGAPPQHF. For the CDR3, the DNA is TGCAGTGCAAAAGGGGCGCCGCCCCAGCATTTT.

The chain combines TRBV2 with TRBJ2-1; no reliable D call. The CDR3 length is 15 residues. The germline V and J ends were trimmed by 5 bases and 2 bases, with 13 bases remaining between them. Per the germline V gene, CDR1 is SNHLY and CDR2 is FYNNEI. In nucleotides, the CDR3 is TGTGCCAGCAGTCCCCAAGGGTCCCCCTACAATGAGCAGTTCTTC. It codes for CASSPQGSPYNEQFF.

This chain links TRBV5-4 with TRBJ2-7, with D maybe TRBD1 (6 bases). Germline CDR1 and CDR2: SGHNT and YYREEE (reference sequence). V dropped 4 bases and J dropped 3 bases, with 11 bases sitting between them. This CDR3 region has 13 residues. DNA of the CDR3: TGTGCCAGCAGCCACAGGGATGTCTACGAGCAGTACGTC. Encoded protein: CASSHRDVYEQYV.

This clonotype was found a few times. This chain links TRBV7-8 with TRBJ2-3; no clear D. V gave up 6 bases and J gave up 4 bases, with 8 bases separating them. The CDR3 extends over 12 amino acids. Germline CDR1 and CDR2: SGHVS and FQNEAQ. CDR3 residues: CASRNFADTQYF. In nucleotides, the CDR3 is TGTGCCAGCAGGAATTTTGCAGATACGCAGTATTTT.

This chain connects TRBV6-6 to TRBJ2-7; 8 bases match TRBD1. The CDR3 runs to 14 residues. Per the germline V gene, CDR1 is MNHNY and CDR2 is SVGAGI (reference sequence). Trimming removed 0 bases from V and 12 bases from J; junction bases left unmatched: 10. The CDR3 DNA follows: TGTGCCAGCAGTTACTCGAGGGACACAGGACAGGGGTACTTC. Its protein is CASSYSRDTGQGYF.

The chain recombines TRBV5-1 with TRBJ2-5; 7 nucleotides line up with TRBD2. This CDR3 region has 13 residues. CDR1 and CDR2 (germline): SGHRS, YFSETQ. The junction had 9 bases not matched to a gene; V was cut back by 6 bases and J by 7 bases. CDR3 DNA: TGCGCCAGCACCGAAGCGGGAACGGGGACCCAGTACTTC. It specifies CASTEAGTGTQYF.

This clonotype came up many times. V and J are TRBV11-1 and TRBJ2-7, with 8 bases identical to TRBD1. Germline-derived CDR1 and CDR2 are SGHAT and FQDESV (reference sequence). This CDR3 region has 14 residues. The J segment lost 2 bases and the V segment lost 5 bases, leaving 5 bases of the junction unmatched. CDR3 in DNA: TGTGCCAGCAGCCTACGACAGGGGCCCTACGAGCAGTACGTC. Encoded protein: CASSLRQGPYEQYV.

This clonotype was recorded a few times. The chain links TRBV5-1 to TRBJ1-1; D gene ambiguous. This CDR3 comprises 17 residues. Germline V gives CDR1 SGHRS, CDR2 YFSETQ. Trimming took 0 bases from V and 2 from J, leaving 17 bases between them. CDR3 coding DNA: TGCGCCAGCAGCTTGGGACACGGTCTCGTTGCAAACACTGAAGCTTTCTTT. It translates to CASSLGHGLVANTEAFF.

In its sample, this clonotype was seen a few times. The V call is TRBV11-2, the J call TRBJ1-6, with D possibly TRBD1 on 5 matching bases. Germline V gene data show CDR1 as SGHAT and CDR2 as FQNNGV. V was trimmed by 5 bases and J by 15 bases, leaving 17 bases between them. CDR3 size: 13 residues. The CDR3 nucleotides are TGTGCCAGCAGCCTGCCCGGGGACCCGTTCCTCCACTTT. This codes for CASSLPGDPFLHF.

Ten or more counts support this clonotype. CDR3 loop: CASSKRDGLAKNIQYF. The DNA for the CDR3 is TGTGCCAGCAGTAAGCGGGACGGACTAGCCAAAAACATTCAGTACTTC. This rearrangement joins TRBV27 to TRBJ2-4, with TRBD2 matching over 7 bases. The CDR3 is 16 amino acids. The germline gives CDR1 MNHEY, CDR2 SMNVEV (reference sequence). V lost 5 bases, J lost 0 bases, and 7 bases stayed unmatched.

This clonotype was observed a few times. The gene calls are TRBV7-9 and TRBJ1-5; tentative D call: TRBD1 (6 bases). CDR1 and CDR2 from the germline V gene are SEHNR and FQNEAQ (reference sequence). The CDR3 covers 15 residues. V gave up 2 bases and J gave up 8 bases, with 16 bases separating them. This chain's CDR3 is CASSLMGSGEEPQHF. CDR3 bases: TGTGCCAGCAGCTTAATGGGGTCAGGGGAAGAGCCCCAGCATTTT. Full variable domain (missing parts from reference TRBV7-9 and TRBJ1-5): DTGVSQNPRHKITKRGQNVTFRCDPISEHNRLYWYRQTLGQGPEFLTYFQNEAQLEKSRLLSDRFSAERPKGSFSTLEIQRTEQGDSAMYLCASSLMGSGEEPQHFGDGTRLSIL.

This chain links TRBV29-1 with TRBJ2-1; 8 bases are a match to TRBD2. CDR3 length: 13 amino acids. Germline assignment: CDR1 SQVTM and CDR2 ANQGSEA. V lost 3 bases and J lost 4; bases outside the gene matches: 2. The CDR3 region is CSVEAGGYNEQFF. DNA for the CDR3: TGCAGCGTTGAGGCGGGGGGATACAATGAGCAGTTCTTC.

In this sample, this clonotype turned up many times. The rearrangement links TRBV5-1 to TRBJ1-6; D remains ambiguous. Germline assignment: CDR1 SGHRS and CDR2 YFSETQ. Trimming shortened V by 2 bases and J by 8 bases, and 8 bases separated the two germline ends. The CDR3 loop spans 13 amino acids. The CDR3 region is CASSLRRDSPLHF. For the CDR3, the DNA is TGCGCCAGCAGCTTACGAAGGGATTCACCCCTCCACTTT.

This clonotype was picked up many times. The chain employs TRBV10-3 and TRBJ1-1; 9 positions match TRBD1. From germline, CDR1 is ENHRY and CDR2 SYGVKD. J gave up 5 bases and V 4 bases, and 2 bases lay outside the gene matches. This CDR3 spans 13 amino acids. The CDR3, as DNA: TGTGCCATCAGTGGGACAGGGGATACTGAAGCTTTCTTT. This codes for CAISGTGDTEAFF.

This clonotype was recorded at least ten times. V usage is TRBV6-2 or TRBV6-3 and J usage is TRBJ1-2; 7 positions match TRBD1. The germline CDR1 and CDR2 sequences are MNHEY and SVGEGT. CDR3 length: 14 amino acids. V lost 2 bases to trimming and J lost 4 bases; unmatched junction nucleotides: 4. CDR3 protein: CASSYDRVTYGYTF. As DNA, the CDR3 is TGTGCCAGCAGTTACGACAGGGTGACCTATGGCTACACCTTC.

This clonotype was observed many times. The chain carries TRBV4-1 and TRBJ2-7; D might be TRBD1 or TRBD2, each matching 5 bases. V dropped 0 bases and J dropped 7 bases, with 16 bases sitting between them. The CDR3 has 15 residues. From germline, CDR1 is MGHRA and CDR2 YSYEKL. CDR3 DNA sequence: TGCGCCAGCAGCCAAGAGGTCGCGGGCAAGGGGGAGCAGTACTTC. The encoded protein is CASSQEVAGKGEQYF.

V is TRBV20-1 and J is TRBJ1-1; 7 bases line up with TRBD1. CDR1 is DFQATT, CDR2 SNEGSKA, per germline (reference sequence). This CDR3 is 13 amino acids long. V dropped 3 bases and J dropped 4; count of bases not matched to a gene: 5. The CDR3 spells CSARAGGSTEAFF. The CDR3 DNA is TGCAGTGCTAGGGCAGGGGGAAGCACTGAAGCTTTCTTT.

The J gene is TRBJ2-2, the V gene TRBV4-1, with 7 bases aligning to TRBD1. V shed 3 bases, J shed 4 bases, and the junction held 8 bases outside the gene matches. The germline gives CDR1 MGHRA, CDR2 YSYEKL. The CDR3 runs to 16 residues. The CDR3 spells CASSHYRGGRTGELFF. The CDR3 DNA follows: TGCGCCAGCAGCCATTATAGAGGGGGCCGCACCGGGGAGCTGTTTTTT.

This chain joins TRBV20-1 and TRBJ2-7; a possible D gene is TRBD2 (5 bases). The CDR3 is 12 residues long. Trimming took off 5 bases at V and 1 base at J, with 9 bases between the two ends. Per the germline V gene, CDR1 is DFQATT and CDR2 is SNEGSKA (reference sequence). The CDR3 reads CSAEGGSYEQYV. CDR3 bases: TGCAGTGCTGAAGGAGGTTCCTACGAGCAGTACGTC.

Regarding this clonotype: It may be a read error: a sequence one base away is much more abundant. The chain combines TRBV5-5 with TRBJ2-1; D remains unclear. The V gene's germline CDR1 is SGHKS and CDR2 YYEKEE (reference sequence). V gave up 0 bases and J gave up 9 bases, with 10 bases separating them. This CDR3 spans 13 amino acids. CDR3 region: CASSLGSNTEQFF. The DNA for the CDR3 is TGTGCCAGCAGCTTGGGGTCCAACACTGAGCAGTTCTTC. Filled out from reference TRBV5-5 and TRBJ2-1, the complete variable domain reads DAGVTQSPTHLIKTRGQQVTLRCSPISGHKSVSWYQQVLGQGPQFIFQYYEKEERGRGNFPDRFSARQFPNYSSELNVNALLLGDSALYLCASSLGSNTEQFFGPGTRLTVL.

In this sample, this clonotype turned up many times. CDR3 sequence (DNA): TGCAGTGCTAGTCTACTAGCGGGGGCTGTAAAGCAGTACTTC. Translated, it gives CSASLLAGAVKQYF. The chain recombines TRBV20-1 with TRBJ2-7; the match to TRBD2 covers 11 bases. Per the germline V gene, CDR1 is DFQATT and CDR2 is SNEGSKA (reference sequence). Trimming took 3 bases from V and 8 from J; bases not matched to a gene: 9. This CDR3 spans 14 amino acids.

The chain carries TRBV12-3 or TRBV12-4 and TRBJ1-5; D ambiguous. The CDR3 spans 13 residues. V dropped 3 bases and J dropped 3 bases, with 6 bases sitting between them. CDR3 residues: CASSFGNNQPQHF. Here the CDR3 DNA reads TGTGCCAGCAGTTTCGGTAACAATCAGCCCCAGCATTTT.

This clonotype was seen many times. The rearrangement joins TRBV4-1 to TRBJ2-2; D tentatively fits TRBD1 or TRBD2 (6 bases each). Germline V gene data show CDR1 as MGHRA and CDR2 as YSYEKL. V was pared by 2 bases and J by 4 bases, with 14 bases between. This CDR3 contains 16 residues. CDR3 in amino acids: CASSQLQGGGTGELFF. DNA of the CDR3: TGCGCCAGCAGCCAATTACAGGGAGGAGGCACCGGGGAGCTGTTTTTT.

This clonotype was observed at least ten times. The chain uses TRBV2 and TRBJ2-5; possibly TRBD1 for D (6 bases). V lost 4 bases and J lost 4, with 13 bases in between. Germline CDR1 and CDR2: SNHLY and FYNNEI. The CDR3 length is 14 residues. The CDR3 spells CASSVAGVVETQYF. Here the CDR3 DNA reads TGTGCCAGCAGTGTGGCAGGGGTGGTAGAGACCCAGTACTTC.

This clonotype has at least ten counts. The chain recombines TRBV21-1 with TRBJ2-7. TRBV21-1 is deemed a pseudogene. CDR3 size: 15 residues. The CDR3 region is CASSTSYRSSYEQYV. The CDR3 nucleotides are TGTGCCAGCAGCACATCCTACCGGAGCTCCTACGAGCAGTACGTC.

This clonotype was seen many times. J is TRBJ2-7 and V is TRBV20-1; D ambiguous. CDR1 DFQATT and CDR2 SNEGSKA come from the germline V gene (reference sequence). The CDR3 contains 14 residues. Trimming took 0 bases from V and 5 from J, leaving 14 bases between them. CDR3 amino acids: CSARDQERADEQYF. The CDR3 DNA is TGCAGTGCTAGAGATCAGGAAAGGGCCGACGAGCAGTACTTC.

This clonotype has a count of ten or more. CDR3 coding DNA: TGCGCCAGCAGCTTGGCCTTGCAGGGGGCGAGCGGCTACACCTTC. Its translation: CASSLALQGASGYTF. The chain has TRBV5-1 and TRBJ1-2; 8 bases are shared with TRBD1. The junction had 9 bases not matched to a gene; V was cut back by 0 bases and J by 8 bases. The CDR3 consists of 15 residues. Per germline, CDR1 SGHRS and CDR2 YFSETQ.

This clonotype was seen a handful of times. The chain couples TRBV5-1 to TRBJ2-2, with TRBD2 as a possible D gene (5 bases). The CDR3 length is 15 residues. Germline V gene data show CDR1 as SGHRS and CDR2 as YFSETQ. The V and J ends lost 2 bases and 1 base respectively, with 9 bases between them. The DNA of the CDR3 is TGCGCCAGCAGCTTCGGAGGAGGGAACACCGGGGAGCTGTTTTTT. The encoded protein is CASSFGGGNTGELFF.